The rows below give T cell receptor beta chains drawn from one sample of a study of blood T cell repertoires in COVID-19. The protocol was immunoSEQ multiplex PCR, while the TCRdb copy is restricted to in-frame clones and leaves out a portion. This sample carries about 60,000 clones, around 88% of them seen once, and the ten largest clones take more than 4.5%. The sequencing sample was made of peripheral blood. All receptors come from a man aged 55 to 70 with acute or convalescent COVID-19. Each CDR3 is given with its conserved first and last residue. The D gene is left open where the match is weak. Some rows have no size entry. The others give once, few or many, or a class for an expanded clone.

J | V | D | length | size | DNA | CDR3
TRBJ2-1 | TRBV2 | TRBD2 | 18 | NA | TGTGCCAGCAGTGAAGCCCCATCCCGGGACTACCTAGAATATGAGCAGTTCTTC | CASSEAPSRDYLEYEQFF
TRBJ2-7 | TRBV7-9 | TRBD1 | 15 | NA | TGTGCCAGCAGCTATAGGGGGACAGACCTCACCGAGCAGTACTTC | CASSYRGTDLTEQYF
TRBJ1-4 | TRBV5-1 | TRBD1 | 16 | NA | TGCGCCAGCAGCTTGGCCGGGGGACAGGGGCATGAAAAACTGTTTTTT | CASSLAGGQGHEKLFF
TRBJ2-1 | TRBV30 | TRBD2 | 13 | NA | TGTGCCTGGAGGGGACTAGCGGCCAATGAGCAGTTCTTC | CAWRGLAANEQFF
TRBJ1-1 | TRBV5-5 | NA | 14 | NA | TGTGCCAGCAGCTTGGTTCAGGGTGGCACTGAAGCTTTCTTT | CASSLVQGGTEAFF
TRBJ2-1 | TRBV21-1 | NA | 17 | NA | TGTGCCAGCACCCCATGGAGGGCTAGGGGAATCTACAATGAGCAGTTCTTC | CASTPWRARGIYNEQFF
TRBJ1-1 | TRBV9 | TRBD1 | 13 | NA | TGTGCCAGCAGCTCCACAGGGGGGACTGAAGCTTTCTTT | CASSSTGGTEAFF
TRBJ2-5 | TRBV6-1 | NA | 13 | NA | TGTGCCAGCAGTGAAACCGGGAGTGAGACCCAGTACTTC | CASSETGSETQYF
TRBJ2-3 | TRBV2 | NA | 16 | NA | TGTGCCAGCAGTGTGAGGATGCGCCGCGGCACAGATACGCAGTATTTT | CASSVRMRRGTDTQYF
TRBJ2-3 | TRBV3-1/TRBV3-2 | NA | 15 | once | TGTGCCAGCAGCACCGGCAGGTCCTCCTCAGATACGCAGTATTTT | CASSTGRSSSDTQYF
TRBJ2-7 | TRBV3-1/TRBV3-2 | NA | 15 | NA | TGTGCCAGCAGCCAAGTAGGGGGGGGATCCTACGAGCAGTACTTC | CASSQVGGGSYEQYF